This T cell receptor beta chain is drawn from a study of T cell changes during pregnancy in multiple sclerosis. V lost 7 bases to trimming and J lost 10 bases; unmatched junction nucleotides: 21. This CDR3 comprises 17 residues. Per the germline V gene, CDR1 is SGHAT and CDR2 is FQNNGV. TCRdb's table, derived via immunoSEQ multiplex PCR, lists solely in-frame clones and lacks some. The sample carries roughly 67,000 clones, just over 90% recorded once. This specimen consisted of peripheral blood, obtained in the second trimester of pregnancy. This rearrangement joins TRBV11-2 to TRBJ2-1, with TRBD1 identical over 8 bases. The origin of this receptor is a female donor with multiple sclerosis, enrolled in a pregnancy study. In DNA form, the CDR3 reads TGTGCCAGCACCACAACAGGGGGAAGGGTTAGCGGTGAAGAGCAGTTCTTC. Its protein is CASTTTGGRVSGEEQFF.